This T cell receptor beta chain was recorded in a study of blood T cells in healthy people across ages. As concerns this clonotype: The antigen remains unidentified.

General observations from the study: The unsorted PBMCs prevented any conclusive comparison of naive versus antigen-experienced cells.

Trimming took 1 base from V and 0 from J, leaving 11 bases between them. The CDR3 spans 16 residues. Germline lookup yields CDR1 SEHNR and CDR2 FQNEAQ (reference sequence). A second about 7 to 11 cycle PCR used barcoded and J-beta primers. MiXCR was run by TCRdb on the 5' RACE reads, yielding one entry per CDR3 protein. The table has about 1,500,000 distinct CDR3 sequences, approximately 42% seen once; the top ten hold around 8%. The sequence was collected from a woman under 30 in good health. The rearrangement uses TRBV7-9 and TRBJ2-3, with D perhaps TRBD2 (6 bases). The specimen was blood. This CDR3 reads CASSLELALSTDTQYF. CDR3 nucleotide sequence: TGTGCCAGCAGCTTAGAACTAGCTTTGAGCACAGATACGCAGTATTTT.